The 16 T cell receptor beta chains listed next were all sequenced from one sample in a study of beta chain features in type 1 diabetes. As every portion of the isolated RNA was reverse transcribed, the sequencing read expressed TCRB transcripts. Repertoires were generated with immunoSEQ multiplex PCR, while TCRdb's copy carries only in-frame clones and drops some. The sample yields over 500,000 clones, 15% seen once. The specimen sequenced was naive CD4+ T cells from blood. The receptors were sampled from a man aged 18 to 30 in good health.

The J gene is TRBJ1-6, the V gene TRBV5-1, with unresolved D. This CDR3 has 16 residues. From germline, CDR1 is SGHRS and CDR2 YFSETQ. Trimming left V 6 bases short and J 0 bases short, with 13 bases between. The CDR3 region is CASKSAGSSYNSPLHF. The CDR3 DNA reads TGCGCCAGCAAGTCCGCAGGTAGCTCCTATAATTCACCCCTCCACTTT.

The chain couples TRBV10-3 to TRBJ2-5; no definite D call. V shed 2 bases and J shed 1 base, with 2 bases lying between them. The CDR3 consists of 12 residues. Germline loops: CDR1 ENHRY, CDR2 SYGVKD. CDR3 nucleotide sequence: TGTGCCATCAGTGAGGCCCAAGAGACCCAGTACTTC. Translation: CAISEAQETQYF.

This clone came up a few times. The chain has TRBV18 and TRBJ1-5; no firm D call. The CDR3 spans 15 residues. The germline V and J ends were trimmed by 6 bases and 2 bases, with 14 bases remaining between them. The germline V gene encodes CDR1 KGHSH and CDR2 LQKENI. This CDR3 is CASSLLTSRNQPQHF. The CDR3 bases are TGTGCCAGCTCGCTCCTGACATCTCGCAATCAGCCCCAGCATTTT.

Worth noting for this clone: The sample contains more than one DNA sequence encoding this CDR3. The V and J genes are TRBV5-1 and TRBJ1-1; D is possibly TRBD1 (5 bases). Germline CDR1 SGHRS, CDR2 YFSETQ. This CDR3 contains 13 residues. V shed 3 bases and J shed 3 bases, with 9 bases lying between them. The CDR3 sequence is CASSWDGDTEAFF. DNA for the CDR3: TGCGCCAGCAGCTGGGACGGAGACACTGAAGCTTTCTTT.

The genes are TRBV4-3 and TRBJ1-1; 9 bases agree with TRBD1. The CDR3 runs to 13 residues. The V gene end was trimmed by 4 bases and the J gene end by 10 bases; junction bases not matched to a gene: 7. The germline V gene has CDR1 LGHNA and CDR2 YSLEER. The CDR3 coding sequence is TGCGCCAGCAGCCTCGGGACAGGGTCTGGAGCTTTCTTT. This encodes CASSLGTGSGAFF.

The V and J genes are TRBV13 and TRBJ1-1; 9 positions match TRBD1. The length of the CDR3 is 14 residues. V was pared by 5 bases and J by 5 bases, with 6 bases of the junction left unmatched. Germline V gene data show CDR1 as PRHDT and CDR2 as FYEKMQ (reference sequence). CDR3: CASSPGQGGTEAFF. In DNA, the CDR3 is TGTGCCAGCAGCCCGGGACAGGGAGGAACTGAAGCTTTCTTT.

The V gene is TRBV5-1, the J gene TRBJ2-4; no firm D call. The CDR3 spans 13 residues. Germline V gene data show CDR1 as SGHRS and CDR2 as YFSETQ. V was shortened by 0 bases and J by 10 bases, with 11 bases between the two germline ends. CDR3 bases: TGCGCCAGCAGCTTGGAGGGTGAAAGGATTCAGTACTTC. This gives the protein CASSLEGERIQYF.

The chain couples TRBV5-1 to TRBJ2-7; D uncertain. Trimming shortened V by 4 bases and J by 5 bases, and 16 bases separated the two germline ends. The CDR3 is 14 residues long. Germline V gene lookup returns CDR1 SGHRS and CDR2 YFSETQ. The CDR3 DNA reads TGCGCCAGCAGCATCAGGATAACCGTCCACGAGCAGTACTTC. Encoded protein: CASSIRITVHEQYF.

A few counts support this clone. This rearrangement joins TRBV7-6 to TRBJ2-1, with D possibly matching TRBD2 (5 bases). The germline CDR1 and CDR2 sequences are SGHVS and FNYEAQ. V lost 5 bases and J 7 bases, leaving 18 bases between the germline ends. This CDR3 is 15 amino acids long. The CDR3, as DNA: TGTGCCAGCAGCCCGTCGGGGTCGCTGGCGAATGAGCAGTTCTTC. It translates to CASSPSGSLANEQFF.

The rearrangement uses TRBV9 and TRBJ2-2; D may match TRBD1 or TRBD2 (6 bases each). Germline loops: CDR1 SGDLS, CDR2 YYNGEE. The V end lost 0 bases, the J end lost 6 bases, and 21 bases lay between the germline ends. The CDR3 extends over 18 amino acids. This CDR3 is CASSVGGGQGKLAGELFF. The CDR3 nucleotides are TGTGCCAGCAGCGTAGGAGGAGGGCAGGGGAAATTGGCCGGGGAGCTGTTTTTT.

The chain uses TRBV18 and TRBJ1-2, with 9 bases lining up with TRBD1. With V trimmed by 3 bases and J by 4 bases, 6 bases remained unmatched. The germline CDR1 and CDR2 sequences are KGHSH and LQKENI. The CDR3 is made up of 15 amino acids. The CDR3 sequence is CASSPGTGTSYGYTF. CDR3 nucleotide sequence: TGTGCCAGCTCACCCGGGACAGGGACTTCCTATGGCTACACCTTC.

This clone was seen a handful of times. The CDR3 loop is CASSLITYGYTF. DNA of the CDR3: TGTGCCAGCAGTCTAATCACTTATGGCTACACCTTC. The gene calls are TRBV28 and TRBJ1-2; D is undetermined. V shed 5 bases and J shed 5 bases, with 9 bases lying between them. Germline CDR1 reads MDHEN; CDR2 reads SYDVKM. The CDR3 extends over 12 amino acids.

This clone turned up a few times. J is TRBJ1-1 and V is TRBV19; D is undetermined. The germline gives CDR1 LNHDA, CDR2 SQIVND (reference sequence). There are 15 residues in the CDR3. The V end was cut by 5 bases, the J end by 3 bases, with 16 bases between. The CDR3 spells CASSPGVNVHTEAFF. CDR3 sequence (DNA): TGTGCCAGTAGTCCCGGGGTCAACGTGCACACTGAAGCTTTCTTT.

A few counts support this clone. The chain joins TRBV27 to TRBJ2-7, with 7 bases matching TRBD1. The CDR3 is made up of 14 amino acids. Losses at the gene ends were 6 bases for V and 4 bases for J; bases not matched to a gene: 9. CDR1 is MNHEY and CDR2 is SMNVEV in the germline V gene (reference sequence). The chain's CDR3 is CASRGWARGYEQYF. DNA of the CDR3: TGTGCCAGCAGGGGATGGGCCAGGGGGTACGAGCAGTACTTC.

V usage is TRBV2 and J usage is TRBJ2-5; D is unresolved. Germline-derived CDR1 and CDR2 are SNHLY and FYNNEI. V lost 4 bases to trimming and J lost 2 bases, with 8 bases between them. This CDR3 contains 13 residues. The DNA of the CDR3 is TGTGCCAGCAGTGTACGGCGGCAAGAGACCCAGTACTTC. Its protein is CASSVRRQETQYF.

The chain couples TRBV6-5 to TRBJ2-7; D is possibly TRBD1 (6 bases). The CDR3 runs 14 residues. Trimming removed 0 bases at V and 3 bases at J, with 9 bases between. Germline V gene data show CDR1 as MNHEY and CDR2 as SVGAGI. For the CDR3, the DNA is TGTGCCAGCAGTTACTCCACAGGGAACTACGAGCAGTACTTC. Translating gives CASSYSTGNYEQYF.